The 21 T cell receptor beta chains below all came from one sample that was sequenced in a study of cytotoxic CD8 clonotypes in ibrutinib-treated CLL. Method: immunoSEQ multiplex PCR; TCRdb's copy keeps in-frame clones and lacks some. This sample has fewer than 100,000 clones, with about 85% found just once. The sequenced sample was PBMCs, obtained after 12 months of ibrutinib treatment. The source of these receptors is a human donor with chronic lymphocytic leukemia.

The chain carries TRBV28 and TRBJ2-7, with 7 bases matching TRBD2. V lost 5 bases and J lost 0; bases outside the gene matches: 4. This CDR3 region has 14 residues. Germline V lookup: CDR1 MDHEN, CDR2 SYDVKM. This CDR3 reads CASSPPGGSYEQYF. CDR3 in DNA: TGTGCCAGCAGTCCCCCGGGGGGCTCCTACGAGCAGTACTTC.

The CDR3 region has the DNA TGTGCCAGCAGGCCTACAGGGCGCCTATGGGGCTACACCTTC. Encoded protein: CASRPTGRLWGYTF. The chain is built from TRBV28 and TRBJ1-2, with D possibly being TRBD1 (6 bases). V lost 6 bases to trimming and J lost 8 bases, with 19 bases between them. This CDR3 comprises 14 residues. CDR1 and CDR2 from the germline V gene are MDHEN and SYDVKM.

CDR3 in amino acids: CASSLAPGGLNTEAFF. CDR3 nucleotide sequence: TGCGCCAGCAGCCTAGCCCCAGGGGGATTGAACACTGAAGCTTTCTTT. The chain combines TRBV5-1 with TRBJ1-1; 7 bases map to TRBD1. Germline V gives CDR1 SGHRS, CDR2 YFSETQ. CDR3 length: 16 residues. The V segment lost 4 bases and the J segment 0 bases; nucleotides outside the gene matches: 9.

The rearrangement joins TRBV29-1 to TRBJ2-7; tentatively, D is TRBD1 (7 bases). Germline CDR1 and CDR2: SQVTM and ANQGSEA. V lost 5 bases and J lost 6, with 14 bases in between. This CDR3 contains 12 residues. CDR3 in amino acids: CSVSLQGGEQYF. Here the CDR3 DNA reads TGCAGCGTTAGTCTTCAGGGGGGCGAGCAGTACTTC.

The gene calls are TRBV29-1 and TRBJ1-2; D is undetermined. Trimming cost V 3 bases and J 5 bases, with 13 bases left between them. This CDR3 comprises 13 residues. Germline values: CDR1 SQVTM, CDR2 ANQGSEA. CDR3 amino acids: CSVERGGPYGYTF. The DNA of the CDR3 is TGCAGCGTTGAGCGGGGAGGGCCGTATGGCTACACCTTC.

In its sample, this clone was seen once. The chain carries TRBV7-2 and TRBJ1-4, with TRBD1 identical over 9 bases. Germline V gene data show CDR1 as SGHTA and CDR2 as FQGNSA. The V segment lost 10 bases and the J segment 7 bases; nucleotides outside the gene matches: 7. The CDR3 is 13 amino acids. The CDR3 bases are TGTGCCACCTCGACAGGGGGAGGTGAAAAACTGTTTTTT. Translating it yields CATSTGGGEKLFF.

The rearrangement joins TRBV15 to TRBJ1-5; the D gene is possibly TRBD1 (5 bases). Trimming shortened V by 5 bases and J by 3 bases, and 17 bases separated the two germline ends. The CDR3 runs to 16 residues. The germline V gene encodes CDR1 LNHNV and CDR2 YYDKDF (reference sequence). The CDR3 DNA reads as TGTGCCACCAGCGTTAGCGGGGGGGAAACCAATCAGCCCCAGCATTTT. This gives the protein CATSVSGGETNQPQHF.

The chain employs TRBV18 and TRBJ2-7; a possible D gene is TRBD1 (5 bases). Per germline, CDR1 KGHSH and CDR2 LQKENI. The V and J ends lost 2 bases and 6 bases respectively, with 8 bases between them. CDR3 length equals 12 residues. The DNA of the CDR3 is TGTGCCAGCTCACCAGGGGCCGGCGAGCAGTACTTC. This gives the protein CASSPGAGEQYF. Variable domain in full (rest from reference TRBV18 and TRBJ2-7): NAGVMQNPRHLVRRRGQEARLRCSPMKGHSHVYWYRQLPEEGLKFMVYLQKENIIDESGMPKERFSAEFPKEGPSILRIQQVVRGDSAAYFCASSPGAGEQYFGPGTRLTVT.

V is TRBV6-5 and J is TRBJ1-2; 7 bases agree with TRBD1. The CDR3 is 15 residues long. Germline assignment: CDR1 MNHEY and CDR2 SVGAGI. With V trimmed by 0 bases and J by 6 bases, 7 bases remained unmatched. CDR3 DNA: TGTGCCAGCAGTTACTCCCGGGACAGCACAGATGGCTACACCTTC. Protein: CASSYSRDSTDGYTF.

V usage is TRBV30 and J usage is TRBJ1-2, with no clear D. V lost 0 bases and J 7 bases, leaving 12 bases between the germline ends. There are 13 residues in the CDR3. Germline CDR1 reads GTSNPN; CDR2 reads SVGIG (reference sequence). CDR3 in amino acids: CAWSVIAIFGYTF. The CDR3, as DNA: TGTGCCTGGAGTGTAATAGCCATATTTGGCTACACCTTC.

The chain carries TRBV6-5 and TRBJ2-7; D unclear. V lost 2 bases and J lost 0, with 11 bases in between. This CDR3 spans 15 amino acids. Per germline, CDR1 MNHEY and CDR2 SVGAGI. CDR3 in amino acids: CASSYGDGSSYEQYF. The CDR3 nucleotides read TGTGCCAGCAGTTACGGAGACGGAAGCTCCTACGAGCAGTACTTC.

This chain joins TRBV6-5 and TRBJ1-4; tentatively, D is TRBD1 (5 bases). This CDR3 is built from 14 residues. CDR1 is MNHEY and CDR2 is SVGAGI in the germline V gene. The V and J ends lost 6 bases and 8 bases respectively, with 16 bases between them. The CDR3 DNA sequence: TGTGCCAGCAGGAACCAGGGTACGACGGAAAAACTGTTTTTT. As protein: CASRNQGTTEKLFF.

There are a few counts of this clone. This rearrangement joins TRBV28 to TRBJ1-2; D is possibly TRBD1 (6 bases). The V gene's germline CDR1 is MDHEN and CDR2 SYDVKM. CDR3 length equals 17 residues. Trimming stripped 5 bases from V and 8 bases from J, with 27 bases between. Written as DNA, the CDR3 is TGTGCCAGCAGTCCGGGACACAGCAGCATTTGGGCATTAGGCTACACCTTC. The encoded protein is CASSPGHSSIWALGYTF.

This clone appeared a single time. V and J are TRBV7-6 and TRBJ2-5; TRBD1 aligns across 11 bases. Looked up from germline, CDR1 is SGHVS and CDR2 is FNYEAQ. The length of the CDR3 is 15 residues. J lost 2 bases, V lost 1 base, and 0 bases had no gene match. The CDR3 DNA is TGTGCCAGCAGCTTAGGGGACAGGGGGCAAGAGACCCAGTACTTC. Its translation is CASSLGDRGQETQYF.

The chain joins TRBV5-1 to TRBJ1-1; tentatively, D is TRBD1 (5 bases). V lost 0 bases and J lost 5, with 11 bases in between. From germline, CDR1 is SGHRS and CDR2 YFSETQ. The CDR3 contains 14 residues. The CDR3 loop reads CASSLAGARTEAFF. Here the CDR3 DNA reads TGCGCCAGCAGCTTGGCCGGGGCCAGGACTGAAGCTTTCTTT.

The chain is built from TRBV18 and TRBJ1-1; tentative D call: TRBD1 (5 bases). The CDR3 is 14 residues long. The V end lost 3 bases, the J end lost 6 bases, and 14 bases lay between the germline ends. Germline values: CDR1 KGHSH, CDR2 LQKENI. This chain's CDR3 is CASSPGGRGPEAFF. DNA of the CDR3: TGTGCCAGCTCACCTGGGGGTCGGGGCCCTGAAGCTTTCTTT.

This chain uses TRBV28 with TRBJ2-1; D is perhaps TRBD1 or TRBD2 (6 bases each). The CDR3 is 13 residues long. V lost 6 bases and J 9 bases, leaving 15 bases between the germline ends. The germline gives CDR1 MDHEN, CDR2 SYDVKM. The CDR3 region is CASRDPGAGEQFF. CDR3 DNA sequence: TGTGCCAGCAGGGACCCGGGGGCCGGTGAGCAGTTCTTC.

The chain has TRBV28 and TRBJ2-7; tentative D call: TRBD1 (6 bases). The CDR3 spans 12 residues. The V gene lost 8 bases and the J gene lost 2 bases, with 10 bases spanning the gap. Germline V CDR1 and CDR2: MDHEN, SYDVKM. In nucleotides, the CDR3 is TGTGCCAGCGGGGGCAGCACCTACGAGCAGTACTTC. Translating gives CASGGSTYEQYF.

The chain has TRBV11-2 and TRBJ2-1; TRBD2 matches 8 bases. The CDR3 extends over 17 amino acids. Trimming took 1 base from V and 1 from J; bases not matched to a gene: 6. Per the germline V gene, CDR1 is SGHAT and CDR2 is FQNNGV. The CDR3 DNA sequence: TGTGCCAGCAGCTTAGCGACAGCGGGAGAGTCCTACAATGAGCAGTTCTTC. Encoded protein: CASSLATAGESYNEQFF.

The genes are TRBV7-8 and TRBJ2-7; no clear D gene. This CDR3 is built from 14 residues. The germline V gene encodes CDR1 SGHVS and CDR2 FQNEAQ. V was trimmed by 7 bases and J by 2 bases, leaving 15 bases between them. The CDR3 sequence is CASTEGASAYEQYF. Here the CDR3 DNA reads TGTGCCAGCACCGAAGGTGCCAGCGCCTACGAGCAGTACTTC. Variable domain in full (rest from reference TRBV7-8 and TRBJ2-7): GAGVSQSPRYKVAKRGQDVALRCDPISGHVSLFWYQQALGQGPEFLTYFQNEAQLDKSGLPSDRFFAERPEGSVSTLKIQRTQQEDSAVYLCASTEGASAYEQYFGPGTRLTVT.

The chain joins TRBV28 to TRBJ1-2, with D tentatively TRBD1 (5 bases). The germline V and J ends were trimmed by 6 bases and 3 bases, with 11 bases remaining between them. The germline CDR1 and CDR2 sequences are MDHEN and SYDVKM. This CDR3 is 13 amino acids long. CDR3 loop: CASRAGQDYGYTF. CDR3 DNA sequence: TGTGCCAGCAGGGCCGGACAAGACTATGGCTACACCTTC.